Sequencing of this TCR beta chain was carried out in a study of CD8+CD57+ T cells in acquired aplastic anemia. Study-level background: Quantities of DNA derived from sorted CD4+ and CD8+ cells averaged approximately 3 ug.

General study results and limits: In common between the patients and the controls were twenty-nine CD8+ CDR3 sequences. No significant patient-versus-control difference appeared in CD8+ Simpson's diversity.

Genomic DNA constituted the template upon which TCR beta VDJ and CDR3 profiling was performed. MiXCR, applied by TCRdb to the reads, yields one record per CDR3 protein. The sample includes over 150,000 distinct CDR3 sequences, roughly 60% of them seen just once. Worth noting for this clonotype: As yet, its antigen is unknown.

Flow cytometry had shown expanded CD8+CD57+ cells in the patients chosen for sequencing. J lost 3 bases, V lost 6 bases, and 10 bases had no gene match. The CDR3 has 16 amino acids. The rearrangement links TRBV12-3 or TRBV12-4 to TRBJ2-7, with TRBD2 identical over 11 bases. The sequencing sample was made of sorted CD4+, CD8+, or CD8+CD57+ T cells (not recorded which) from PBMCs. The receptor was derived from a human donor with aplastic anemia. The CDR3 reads CASRTGSGTSGYEQYF. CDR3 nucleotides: TGTGCCAGCAGGACAGGTTCCGGGACTAGCGGCTACGAGCAGTACTTC.